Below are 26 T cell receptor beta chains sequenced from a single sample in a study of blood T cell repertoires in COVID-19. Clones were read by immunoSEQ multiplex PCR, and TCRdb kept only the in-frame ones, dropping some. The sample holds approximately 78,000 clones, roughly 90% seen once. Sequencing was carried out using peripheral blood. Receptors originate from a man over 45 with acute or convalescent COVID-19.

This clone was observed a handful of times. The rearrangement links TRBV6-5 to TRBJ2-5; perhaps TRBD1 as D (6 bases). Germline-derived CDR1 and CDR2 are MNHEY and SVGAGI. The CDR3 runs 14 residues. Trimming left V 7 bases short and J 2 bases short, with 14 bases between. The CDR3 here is CASTGQIVQETQYF. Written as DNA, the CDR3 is TGTGCCAGCACAGGACAGATCGTACAAGAGACCCAGTACTTC.

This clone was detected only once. CDR3 in amino acids: CASSPQSGVGTQYF. The CDR3 DNA sequence: TGTGCCAGCAGTCCTCAATCGGGAGTTGGGACCCAGTACTTC. The rearrangement uses TRBV6-5 and TRBJ2-5, with D perhaps matching TRBD2 (6 bases). Germline-derived CDR1 and CDR2 are MNHEY and SVGAGI. The V end was cut by 5 bases, the J end by 7 bases, with 17 bases between. The CDR3 covers 14 residues.

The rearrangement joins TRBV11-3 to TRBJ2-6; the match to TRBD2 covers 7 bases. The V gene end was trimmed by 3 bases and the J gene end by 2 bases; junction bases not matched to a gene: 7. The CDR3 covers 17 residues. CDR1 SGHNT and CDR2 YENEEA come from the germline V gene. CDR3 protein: CASSFLVGGTGANVLTF. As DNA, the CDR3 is TGTGCCAGCAGCTTCCTCGTGGGGGGGACTGGGGCCAACGTCCTGACTTTC.

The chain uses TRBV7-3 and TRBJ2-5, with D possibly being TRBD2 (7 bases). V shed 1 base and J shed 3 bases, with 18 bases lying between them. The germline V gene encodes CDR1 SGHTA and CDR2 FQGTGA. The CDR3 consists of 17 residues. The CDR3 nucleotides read TGTGCCAGCAGCTTAAATGGGGGGCTAGCGGATAAAGAGACCCAGTACTTC. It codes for CASSLNGGLADKETQYF. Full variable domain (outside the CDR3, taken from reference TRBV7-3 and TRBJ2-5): GAGVSQTPSNKVTEKGKYVELRCDPISGHTALYWYRQSLGQGPEFLIYFQGTGAADDSGLPNDRFFAVRPEGSVSTLKIQRTERGDSAVYLCASSLNGGLADKETQYFGPGTRLLVL.

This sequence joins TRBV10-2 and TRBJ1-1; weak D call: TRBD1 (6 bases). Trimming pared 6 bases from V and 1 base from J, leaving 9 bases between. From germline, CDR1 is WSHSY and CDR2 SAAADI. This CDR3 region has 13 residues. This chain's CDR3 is CASSPTGNTEAFF. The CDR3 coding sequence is TGCGCCAGCAGCCCGACAGGGAACACTGAAGCTTTCTTT.

The chain's CDR3 is CASSVALASGGDNEQFF. Here the CDR3 DNA reads TGTGCCAGCAGCGTAGCATTGGCTAGCGGGGGGGACAATGAGCAGTTCTTC. The chain links TRBV9 to TRBJ2-1; 12 nucleotides match TRBD2. Trimming cost V 0 bases and J 5 bases; bases outside gene matches: 6. CDR3 length equals 17 residues. Germline loops: CDR1 SGDLS, CDR2 YYNGEE.

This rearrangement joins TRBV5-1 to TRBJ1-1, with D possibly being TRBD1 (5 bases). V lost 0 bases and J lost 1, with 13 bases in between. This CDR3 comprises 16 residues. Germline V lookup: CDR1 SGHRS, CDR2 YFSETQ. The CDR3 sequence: CASSLAQGGGNTEAFF. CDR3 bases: TGCGCCAGCAGCTTGGCTCAGGGCGGGGGGAACACTGAAGCTTTCTTT.

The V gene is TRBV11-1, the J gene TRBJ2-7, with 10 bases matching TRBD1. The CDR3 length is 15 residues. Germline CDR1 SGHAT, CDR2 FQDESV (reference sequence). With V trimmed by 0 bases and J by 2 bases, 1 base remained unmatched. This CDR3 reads CASSLAGQGAYEQYF. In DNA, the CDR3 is TGTGCCAGCAGCTTAGCAGGACAGGGGGCCTACGAGCAGTACTTC.

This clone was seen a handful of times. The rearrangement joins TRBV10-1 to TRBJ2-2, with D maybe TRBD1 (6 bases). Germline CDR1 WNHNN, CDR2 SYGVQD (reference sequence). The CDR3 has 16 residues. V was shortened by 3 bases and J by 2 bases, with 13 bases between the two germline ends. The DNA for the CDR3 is TGCGCCAGCAGTGATAAATACAGGGATAACACCGGGGAGCTGTTTTTT. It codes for CASSDKYRDNTGELFF.

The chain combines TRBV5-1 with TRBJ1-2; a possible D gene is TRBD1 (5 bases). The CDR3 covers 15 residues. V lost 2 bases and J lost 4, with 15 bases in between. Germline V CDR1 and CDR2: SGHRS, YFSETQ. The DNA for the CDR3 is TGCGCCAGCAGCTTACTTGGGGCAGTTGGCTATGGCTACACCTTC. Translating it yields CASSLLGAVGYGYTF.

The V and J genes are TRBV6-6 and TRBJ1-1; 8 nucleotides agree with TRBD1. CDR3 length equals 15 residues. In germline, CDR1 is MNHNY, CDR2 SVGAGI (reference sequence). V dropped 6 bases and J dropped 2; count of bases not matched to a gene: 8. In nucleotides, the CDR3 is TGTGCCAGCAGCACCGACAGGGGTTTAAACACTGAAGCTTTCTTT. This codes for CASSTDRGLNTEAFF.

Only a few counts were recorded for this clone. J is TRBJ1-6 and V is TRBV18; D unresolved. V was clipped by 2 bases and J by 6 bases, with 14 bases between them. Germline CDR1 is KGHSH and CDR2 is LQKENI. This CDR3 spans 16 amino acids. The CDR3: CASSPAGSAANSPLHF. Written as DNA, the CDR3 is TGTGCCAGCTCACCAGCGGGTTCGGCCGCTAATTCACCCCTCCACTTT.

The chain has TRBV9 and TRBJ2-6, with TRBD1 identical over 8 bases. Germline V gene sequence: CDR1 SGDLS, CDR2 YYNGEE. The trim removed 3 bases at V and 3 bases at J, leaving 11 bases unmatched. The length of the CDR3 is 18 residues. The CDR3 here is CASSGRKQGAGGANVLTF. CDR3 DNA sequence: TGTGCCAGCAGCGGTAGGAAGCAGGGGGCAGGTGGGGCCAACGTCCTGACTTTC.

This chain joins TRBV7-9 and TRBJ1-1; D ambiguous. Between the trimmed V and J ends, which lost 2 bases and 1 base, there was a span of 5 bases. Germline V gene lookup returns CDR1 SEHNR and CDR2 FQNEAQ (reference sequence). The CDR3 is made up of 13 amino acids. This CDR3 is CASSLFQNTEAFF. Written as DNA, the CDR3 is TGTGCCAGCAGCTTATTCCAGAACACTGAAGCTTTCTTT.

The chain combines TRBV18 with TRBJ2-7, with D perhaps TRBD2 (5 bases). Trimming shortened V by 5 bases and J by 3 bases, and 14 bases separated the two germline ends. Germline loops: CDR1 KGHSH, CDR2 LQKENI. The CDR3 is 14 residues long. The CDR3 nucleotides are TGTGCCAGCTCAACCCCAGCGGAGAGCTACGAGCAGTACTTC. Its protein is CASSTPAESYEQYF.

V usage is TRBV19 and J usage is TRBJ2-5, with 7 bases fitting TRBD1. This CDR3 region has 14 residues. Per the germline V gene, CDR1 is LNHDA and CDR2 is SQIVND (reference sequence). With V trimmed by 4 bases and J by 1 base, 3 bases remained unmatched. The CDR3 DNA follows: TGTGCCAGTAGTACTGGGGACAGCCAAGAGACCCAGTACTTC. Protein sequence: CASSTGDSQETQYF.

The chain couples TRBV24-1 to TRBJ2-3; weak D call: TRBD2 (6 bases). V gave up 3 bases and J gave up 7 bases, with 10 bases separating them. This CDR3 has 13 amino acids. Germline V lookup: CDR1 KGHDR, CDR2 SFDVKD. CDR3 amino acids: CATSDGGMNTQYF. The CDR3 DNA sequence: TGTGCCACCAGTGATGGGGGGATGAATACGCAGTATTTT.

CDR3 sequence reads: CASSLNGGNEQFF. The CDR3, as DNA: TGCGCCAGCAGCTTAAACGGGGGGAATGAGCAGTTCTTC. This chain connects TRBV10-2 to TRBJ2-1; 7 nucleotides align to TRBD2. Germline V gene data show CDR1 as WSHSY and CDR2 as SAAADI. This CDR3 spans 13 amino acids. Trimming cost V 6 bases and J 7 bases; bases outside gene matches: 6.

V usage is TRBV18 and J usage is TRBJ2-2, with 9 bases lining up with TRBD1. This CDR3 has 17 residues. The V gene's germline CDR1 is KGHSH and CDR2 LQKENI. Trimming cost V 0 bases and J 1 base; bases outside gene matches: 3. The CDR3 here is CASSPPGQGMNTGELFF. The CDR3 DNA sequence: TGTGCCAGCTCACCACCCGGACAGGGGATGAACACCGGGGAGCTGTTTTTT.

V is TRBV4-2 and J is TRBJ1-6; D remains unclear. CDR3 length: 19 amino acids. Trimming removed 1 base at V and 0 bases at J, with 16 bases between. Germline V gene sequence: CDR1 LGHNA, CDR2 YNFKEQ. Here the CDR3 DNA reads TGTGCCAGCAGCCAAGCGGACTCCCGGAAGAGCTCCTATAATTCACCCCTCCACTTT. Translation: CASSQADSRKSSYNSPLHF.

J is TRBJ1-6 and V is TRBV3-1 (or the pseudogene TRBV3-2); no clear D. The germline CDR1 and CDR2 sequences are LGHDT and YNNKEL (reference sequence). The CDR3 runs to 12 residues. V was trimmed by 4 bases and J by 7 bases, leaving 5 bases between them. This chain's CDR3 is CASSLRNSPLHF. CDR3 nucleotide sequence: TGTGCCAGCAGCCTCAGGAATTCACCCCTCCACTTT.

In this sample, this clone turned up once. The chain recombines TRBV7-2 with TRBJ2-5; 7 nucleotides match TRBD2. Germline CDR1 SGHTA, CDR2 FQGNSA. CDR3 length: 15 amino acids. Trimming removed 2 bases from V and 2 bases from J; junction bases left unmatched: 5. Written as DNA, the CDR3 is TGTGCCAGCAGCTTAAGGGGAGGGGCTCAAGAGACCCAGTACTTC. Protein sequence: CASSLRGGAQETQYF.

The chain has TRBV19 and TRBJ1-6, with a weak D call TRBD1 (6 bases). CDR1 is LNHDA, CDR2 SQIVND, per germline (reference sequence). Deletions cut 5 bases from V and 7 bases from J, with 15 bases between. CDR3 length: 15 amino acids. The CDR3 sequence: CASSVGAGVNSPLHF. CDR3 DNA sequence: TGTGCCAGTAGTGTCGGGGCAGGGGTAAATTCACCCCTCCACTTT.

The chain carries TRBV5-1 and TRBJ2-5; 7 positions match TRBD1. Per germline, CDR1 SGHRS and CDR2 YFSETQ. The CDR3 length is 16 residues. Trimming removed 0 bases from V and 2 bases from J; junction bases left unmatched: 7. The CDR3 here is CASSLAGQSTQETQYF. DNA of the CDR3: TGCGCCAGCAGCTTGGCGGGACAGAGTACACAAGAGACCCAGTACTTC. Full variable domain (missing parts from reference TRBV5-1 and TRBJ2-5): KAGVTQTPRYLIKTRGQQVTLSCSPISGHRSVSWYQQTPGQGLQFLFEYFSETQRNKGNFPGRFSGRQFSNSRSEMNVSTLELGDSALYLCASSLAGQSTQETQYFGPGTRLLVL.

The CDR3 sequence: CASSWTGGRGEKLFF. CDR3 in DNA: TGCGCCAGCAGCTGGACAGGGGGCAGAGGCGAAAAACTGTTTTTT. The chain is built from TRBV5-1 and TRBJ1-4; TRBD1 agrees at 11 bases. The CDR3 contains 15 residues. V dropped 3 bases and J dropped 8; count of bases not matched to a gene: 6. Per germline, CDR1 SGHRS and CDR2 YFSETQ.

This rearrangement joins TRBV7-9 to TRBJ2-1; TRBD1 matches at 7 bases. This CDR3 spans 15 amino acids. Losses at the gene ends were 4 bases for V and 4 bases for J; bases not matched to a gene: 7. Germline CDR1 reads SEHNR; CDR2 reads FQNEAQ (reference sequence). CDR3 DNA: TGTGCCAGCAGCTCATCAGGGACAGTTTACAATGAGCAGTTCTTC. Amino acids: CASSSSGTVYNEQFF.